The 2 T cell receptor beta chains below come from one sample, sequenced in a study of shared clonotypes between healthy human individuals. Sequenced by immunoSEQ multiplex PCR; TCRdb stores in-frame clones only, minus some. The sample contains approximately 2.1 million clones, over 90% of which appear only once. Input material: naive CD4+ T cells from PBMCs. The subset here: CD45RA+ positively selected. These receptors were taken from a man aged 18 to 29 in good health. Some clones in this sample may be carry-over from other donors' samples.

J is TRBJ1-3 and V is TRBV18; TRBD1 might be the D (5 bases). Trimming removed 0 bases at V and 4 bases at J, with 10 bases between. CDR1 KGHSH and CDR2 LQKENI come from the germline V gene. The CDR3 covers 15 residues. The CDR3 loop reads CASSPPEGTGNTIYF. CDR3 in DNA: TGTGCCAGCTCACCACCGGAGGGGACGGGAAACACCATATATTTT. The full variable domain, with the rest looked up from reference TRBV18 and TRBJ1-3, is NAGVMQNPRHLVRRRGQEARLRCSPMKGHSHVYWYRQLPEEGLKFMVYLQKENIIDESGMPKERFSAEFPKEGPSILRIQQVVRGDSAAYFCASSPPEGTGNTIYFGEGSWLTVV.

The count of this clone is one. The chain combines TRBV5-1 with TRBJ2-7; D is possibly TRBD2 (6 bases). This CDR3 comprises 16 residues. Trimming took off 0 bases at V and 2 bases at J, with 15 bases between the two ends. In germline, CDR1 is SGHRS, CDR2 YFSETQ. The CDR3 DNA sequence: TGCGCCAGCAGCTTGGCCGCGACTAGGAACGCCTACGAGCAGTACTTC. The encoded protein is CASSLAATRNAYEQYF.